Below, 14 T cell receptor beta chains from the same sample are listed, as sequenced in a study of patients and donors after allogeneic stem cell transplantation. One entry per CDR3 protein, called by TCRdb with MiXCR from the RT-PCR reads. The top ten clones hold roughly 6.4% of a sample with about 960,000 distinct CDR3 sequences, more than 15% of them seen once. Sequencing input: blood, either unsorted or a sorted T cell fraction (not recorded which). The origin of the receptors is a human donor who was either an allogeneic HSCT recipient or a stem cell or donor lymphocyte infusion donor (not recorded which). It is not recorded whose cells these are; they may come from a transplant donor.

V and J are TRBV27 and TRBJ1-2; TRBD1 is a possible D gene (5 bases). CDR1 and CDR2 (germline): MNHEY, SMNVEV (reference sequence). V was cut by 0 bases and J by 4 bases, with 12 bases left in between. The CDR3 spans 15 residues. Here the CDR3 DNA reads TGTGCCAGCAGTTTATCGGGAGGGGCAGGCTATGGCTACACCTTC. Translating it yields CASSLSGGAGYGYTF.

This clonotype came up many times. CDR3 amino acids: CASRLTGFTDTQYF. The CDR3 DNA is TGTGCCAGCAGGCTGACAGGATTCACAGATACGCAGTATTTT. This chain links TRBV12-3 or TRBV12-4 with TRBJ2-3; tentative D call: TRBD1 (6 bases). The CDR3 contains 14 residues. Trimming stripped 6 bases from V and 2 bases from J, with 12 bases between.

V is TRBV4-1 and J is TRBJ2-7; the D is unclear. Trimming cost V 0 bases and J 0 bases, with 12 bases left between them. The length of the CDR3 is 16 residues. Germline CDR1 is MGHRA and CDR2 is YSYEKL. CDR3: CASSQEVAPSSYEQYF. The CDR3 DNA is TGCGCCAGCAGCCAAGAGGTGGCCCCGAGCTCCTACGAGCAGTACTTC.

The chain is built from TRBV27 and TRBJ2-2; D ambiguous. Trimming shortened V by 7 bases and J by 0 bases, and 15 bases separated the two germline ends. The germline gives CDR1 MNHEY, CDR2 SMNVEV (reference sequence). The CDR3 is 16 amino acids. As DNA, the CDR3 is TGTGCCAGCACCCGGAGAGTCGGTACGAACACCGGGGAGCTGTTTTTT. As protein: CASTRRVGTNTGELFF.

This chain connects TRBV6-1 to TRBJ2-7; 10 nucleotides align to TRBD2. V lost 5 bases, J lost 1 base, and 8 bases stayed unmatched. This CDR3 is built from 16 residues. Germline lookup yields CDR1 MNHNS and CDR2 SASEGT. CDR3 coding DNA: TGTGCCAGCAGTCTATTAGCGGGAGGAGCATCCTACGAGCAGTACTTC. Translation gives CASSLLAGGASYEQYF.

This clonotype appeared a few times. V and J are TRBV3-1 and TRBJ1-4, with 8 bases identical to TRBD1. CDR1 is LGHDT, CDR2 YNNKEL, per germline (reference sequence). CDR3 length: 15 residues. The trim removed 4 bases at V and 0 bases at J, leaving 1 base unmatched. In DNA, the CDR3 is TGTGCCAGCAGCCCCAGGGGGCCAACTAATGAAAAACTGTTTTTT. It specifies CASSPRGPTNEKLFF.

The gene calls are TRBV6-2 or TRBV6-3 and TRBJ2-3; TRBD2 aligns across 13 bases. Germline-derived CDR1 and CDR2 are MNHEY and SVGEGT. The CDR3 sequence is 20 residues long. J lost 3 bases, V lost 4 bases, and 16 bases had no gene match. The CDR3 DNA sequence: TGTGCCAGCAGTTCAAGACTAGCGGGAGGCCCCCAATATGGGACAGATACGCAGTATTTT. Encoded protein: CASSSRLAGGPQYGTDTQYF.

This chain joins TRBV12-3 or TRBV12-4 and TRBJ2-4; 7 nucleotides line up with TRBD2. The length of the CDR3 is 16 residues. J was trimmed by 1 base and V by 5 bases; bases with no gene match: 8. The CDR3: CASSPPQRGAKNIQYF. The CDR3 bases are TGTGCCAGCAGTCCCCCCCAGCGGGGCGCCAAAAACATTCAGTACTTC.

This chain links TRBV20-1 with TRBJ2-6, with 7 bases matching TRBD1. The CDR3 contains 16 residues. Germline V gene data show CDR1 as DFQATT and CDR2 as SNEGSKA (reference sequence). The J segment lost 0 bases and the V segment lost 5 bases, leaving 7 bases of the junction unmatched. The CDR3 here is CSASRQGISGANVLTF. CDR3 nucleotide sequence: TGCAGTGCTTCTCGACAGGGCATCTCTGGGGCCAACGTCCTGACTTTC.

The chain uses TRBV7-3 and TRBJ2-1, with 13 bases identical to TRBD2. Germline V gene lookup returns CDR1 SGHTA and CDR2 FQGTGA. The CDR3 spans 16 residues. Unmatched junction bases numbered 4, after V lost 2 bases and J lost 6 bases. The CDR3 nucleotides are TGTGCCAGCAGCTTACGCGGGACTAGCGGGGCCAATGAGCAGTTCTTC. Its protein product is CASSLRGTSGANEQFF.

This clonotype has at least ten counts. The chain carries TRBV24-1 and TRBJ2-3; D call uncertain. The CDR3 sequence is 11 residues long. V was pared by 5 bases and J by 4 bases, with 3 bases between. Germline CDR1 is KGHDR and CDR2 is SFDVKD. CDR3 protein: CATSAADTQYF. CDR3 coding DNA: TGTGCCACCAGTGCAGCAGATACGCAGTATTTT.

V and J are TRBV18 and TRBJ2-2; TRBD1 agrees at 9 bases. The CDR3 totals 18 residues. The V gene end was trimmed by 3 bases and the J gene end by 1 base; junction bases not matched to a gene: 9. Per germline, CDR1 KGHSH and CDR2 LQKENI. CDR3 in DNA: TGTGCCAGCTCACCTGCACAGGGGGCGAGAGAGAACACCGGGGAGCTGTTTTTT. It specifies CASSPAQGARENTGELFF.

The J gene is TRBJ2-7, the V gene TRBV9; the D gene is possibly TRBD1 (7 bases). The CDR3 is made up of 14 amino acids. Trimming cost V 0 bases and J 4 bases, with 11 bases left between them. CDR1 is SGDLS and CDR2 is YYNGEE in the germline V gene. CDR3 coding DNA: TGTGCCAGCAGCGTAGCTGCAGGGGGGTACGAGCAGTACTTC. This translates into CASSVAAGGYEQYF.

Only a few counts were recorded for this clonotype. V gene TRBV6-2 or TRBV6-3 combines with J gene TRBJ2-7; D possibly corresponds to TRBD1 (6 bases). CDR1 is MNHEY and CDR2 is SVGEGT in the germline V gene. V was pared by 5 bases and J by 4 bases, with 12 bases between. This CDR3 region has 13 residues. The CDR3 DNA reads TGTGCCAGCAGTATCGGGACACCGTACGAGCAGTACTTC. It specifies CASSIGTPYEQYF.